This T cell receptor (beta chain) was captured in a study of blood T cells in healthy people across ages. For the second PCR, which ran for about 6 to 11 cycles, a sample-barcoded 5' primer and a J-beta primer mix were used. TCRdb reprocessed the 5' RACE reads with MiXCR, giving one entry per CDR3 protein. The sample holds about 2 million distinct CDR3 sequences, about 50% seen once. Study outcomes and limitations: Diversity of TCR beta per million T cells declined in a roughly linear way with age. A conclusive naive versus antigen-experienced comparison was prevented by the unsorted PBMCs. Both higher diversity and more naive CD4+ cells marked long-lived donors when set against aged donors.

This clonotype showed up just once. Its matching antigen is unknown. This clonotype originated in a woman aged 40 to 50 in good health. The sequencing input was blood.

CDR3 coding DNA: TGCAGTGCTGAGGGACAGCAACGCTCCTACGAGCAGTACTTC. Protein: CSAEGQQRSYEQYF. The V and J genes are TRBV20-1 and TRBJ2-7, with 7 positions matching TRBD1. Germline V CDR1 and CDR2: DFQATT, SNEGSKA (reference sequence). The CDR3 sequence is 14 residues long. Trimming cost V 5 bases and J 0 bases; bases outside gene matches: 7.